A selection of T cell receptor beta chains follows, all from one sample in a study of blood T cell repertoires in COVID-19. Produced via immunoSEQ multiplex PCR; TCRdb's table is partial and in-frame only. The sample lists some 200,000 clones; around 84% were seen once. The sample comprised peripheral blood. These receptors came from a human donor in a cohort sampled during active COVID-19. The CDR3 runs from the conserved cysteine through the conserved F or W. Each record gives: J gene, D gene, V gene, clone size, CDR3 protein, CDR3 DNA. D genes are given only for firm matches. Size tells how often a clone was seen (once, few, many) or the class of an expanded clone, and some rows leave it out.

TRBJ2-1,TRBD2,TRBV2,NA,CASSEGAGGRNEQFF,TGTGCCAGCAGTGAGGGGGCGGGAGGGAGGAATGAGCAGTTCTTC
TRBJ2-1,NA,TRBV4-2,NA,CASSQEARYNEQFF,TGTGCCAGCAGCCAAGAGGCTAGATACAATGAGCAGTTCTTC
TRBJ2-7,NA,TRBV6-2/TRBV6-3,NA,CASSLPGSFAYEQYF,TGTGCCAGCAGTTTACCGGGATCTTTCGCCTACGAGCAGTACTTC
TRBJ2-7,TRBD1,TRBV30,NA,CAWSLDRFYEQYF,TGTGCCTGGAGTTTGGACAGGTTCTACGAGCAGTACTTC
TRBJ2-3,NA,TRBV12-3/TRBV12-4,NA,CASRRDRTDTQYF,TGTGCCAGCAGGCGCGATCGCACAGATACGCAGTATTTT
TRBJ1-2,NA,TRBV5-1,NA,CASSLDGREGGNYGYTF,TGCGCCAGCAGCTTGGATGGCAGGGAGGGAGGTAACTATGGCTACACCTTC
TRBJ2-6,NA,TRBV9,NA,CASSVRGDSSGANVLTF,TGTGCCAGCAGCGTCAGGGGGGATTCCTCTGGGGCCAACGTCCTGACTTTC
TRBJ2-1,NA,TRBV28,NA,CASSSLTGNEQFF,TGTGCCAGCAGTTCCCTAACAGGGAATGAGCAGTTCTTC
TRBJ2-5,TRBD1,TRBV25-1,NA,CASSARQGAPETQYF,TGTGCCAGCAGCGCCCGACAGGGGGCTCCGGAGACCCAGTACTTC
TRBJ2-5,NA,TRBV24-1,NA,CATTTSRAAQETQYF,TGTGCCACCACTACCAGCAGGGCAGCTCAAGAGACCCAGTACTTC
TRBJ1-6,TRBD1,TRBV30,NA,CAWSVRDRDHSPLHF,TGTGCCTGGAGTGTAAGGGACAGGGATCATTCACCCCTCCACTTT
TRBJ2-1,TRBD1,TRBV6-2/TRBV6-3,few,CASSSTGGMQFF,TGTGCCAGCAGTTCCACAGGGGGCATGCAGTTCTTC
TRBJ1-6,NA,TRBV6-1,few,CASSATPGLENSPLHF,TGTGCCAGCAGTGCTACACCGGGACTCGAGAATTCACCCCTCCACTTT
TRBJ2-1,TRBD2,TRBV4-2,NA,CASSQDRTSGREQFF,TGTGCCAGCAGCCAGGATCGCACTAGCGGGCGTGAGCAGTTCTTC
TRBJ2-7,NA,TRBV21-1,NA,CASSTQTAEDSYEQYF,TGTGCCAGCAGCACCCAGACCGCGGAGGACTCCTACGAGCAGTACTTC
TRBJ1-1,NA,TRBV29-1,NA,CSAKEQGLAEAFF,TGCAGCGCTAAAGAACAGGGCTTAGCTGAAGCTTTCTTT
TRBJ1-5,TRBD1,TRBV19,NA,CASTGTGASYSNQPQHF,TGTGCCAGTACTGGGACAGGGGCCAGTTATAGCAATCAGCCCCAGCATTTT
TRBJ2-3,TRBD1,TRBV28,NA,CATETGQGNTDTQYF,TGTGCCACCGAAACGGGACAGGGGAACACAGATACGCAGTATTTT
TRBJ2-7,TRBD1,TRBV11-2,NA,CASRDRTGDHEQYF,TGTGCCAGCAGGGATCGGACAGGGGACCACGAGCAGTACTTC
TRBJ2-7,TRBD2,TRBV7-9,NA,CASSREIAGGYEQYF,TGTGCCAGCAGCCGTGAGATAGCGGGAGGTTACGAGCAGTACTTC
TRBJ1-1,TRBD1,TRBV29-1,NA,CSVERTGTVNTEAFF,TGCAGCGTTGAAAGAACCGGGACAGTGAACACTGAAGCTTTCTTT
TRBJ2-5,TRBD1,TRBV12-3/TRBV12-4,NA,CASTLQGAETQYF,TGTGCCAGCACCCTCCAGGGGGCCGAGACCCAGTACTTC
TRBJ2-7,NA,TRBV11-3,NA,CASSLGATYEQYF,TGTGCCAGCAGCTTAGGGGCCACCTACGAGCAGTACTTC
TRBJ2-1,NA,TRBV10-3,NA,CAISEFGTGYNEQFF,TGTGCCATCAGTGAGTTCGGGACTGGATACAATGAGCAGTTCTTC
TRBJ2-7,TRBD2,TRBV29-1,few,CSVEDPASGRLGEQYF,TGCAGCGTTGAAGATCCGGCTAGCGGCCGATTGGGCGAGCAGTACTTC
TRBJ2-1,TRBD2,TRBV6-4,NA,CASSDSSGSSYNEQFF,TGTGCCAGCAGTGACTCTAGCGGGAGCTCCTACAATGAGCAGTTCTTC
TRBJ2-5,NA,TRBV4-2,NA,CASSQAGELQETQYF,TGTGCCAGCAGCCAAGCAGGGGAGCTCCAAGAGACCCAGTACTTC
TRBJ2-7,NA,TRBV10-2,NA,CASSEVRRRGEQYF,TGCGCCAGCAGTGAAGTGCGCCGGCGGGGCGAGCAGTACTTC
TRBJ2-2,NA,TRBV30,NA,CAWGPRELFF,TGTGCCTGGGGCCCCCGGGAACTGTTTTTT
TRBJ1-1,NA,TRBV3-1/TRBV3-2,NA,CASNRGGQVREAFF,TGTGCCAGCAACCGCGGGGGGCAAGTACGTGAAGCTTTCTTT
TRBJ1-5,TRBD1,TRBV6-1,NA,CASSEKGQGAVRQPQHF,TGTGCCAGCAGTGAAAAGGGACAGGGGGCGGTAAGGCAGCCCCAGCATTTT
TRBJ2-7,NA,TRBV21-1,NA,CASSKAYGRGISYEQYF,TGTGCCAGCAGCAAAGCCTATGGCAGGGGTATTAGTTACGAGCAGTACTTC
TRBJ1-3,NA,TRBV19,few,CASRYSNSGNTIYF,TGTGCCAGTAGGTACAGTAACTCTGGAAACACCATATATTTT
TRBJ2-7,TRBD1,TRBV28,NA,CASILSGTGSYEQYF,TGTGCCAGCATCCTTTCCGGGACAGGTTCCTACGAGCAGTACTTC
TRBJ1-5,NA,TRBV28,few,CASSLTGNSNQPQHF,TGTGCCAGCAGTCTGACAGGTAATAGCAATCAGCCCCAGCATTTT
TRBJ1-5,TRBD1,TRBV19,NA,CASSTDRGLQPQHF,TGTGCCAGTAGTACTGACAGGGGGCTTCAGCCCCAGCATTTT